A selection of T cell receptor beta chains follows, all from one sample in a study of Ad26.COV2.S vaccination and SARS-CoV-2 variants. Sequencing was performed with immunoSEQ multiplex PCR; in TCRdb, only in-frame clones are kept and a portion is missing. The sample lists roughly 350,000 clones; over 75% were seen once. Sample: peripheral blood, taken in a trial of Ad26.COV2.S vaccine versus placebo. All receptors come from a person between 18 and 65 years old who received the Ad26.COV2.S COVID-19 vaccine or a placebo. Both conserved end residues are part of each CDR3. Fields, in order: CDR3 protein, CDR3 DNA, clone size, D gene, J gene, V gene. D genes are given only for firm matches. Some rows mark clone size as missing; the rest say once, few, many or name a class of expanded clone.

CASSSPGQVTGELFF TGTGCCAGCAGCTCGCCGGGACAGGTGACCGGGGAGCTGTTTTTT few TRBD1 TRBJ2-2 TRBV7-9
CASSRDPGSQYF TGTGCCAGCAGCCGGGACCCAGGGAGCCAGTACTTC . . TRBJ2-5 TRBV5-6
CATSRDAIYKQYF TGTGCCACCAGCAGAGACGCCATTTATAAGCAGTACTTC few . TRBJ2-7 TRBV15
CASSLFSRPYNSPLHF TGTGCCAGCAGCTTATTTAGCAGGCCCTATAATTCACCCCTCCACTTT . . TRBJ1-6 TRBV11-2
CASSFTGNYGYTF TGTGCCAGCAGTTTCACAGGGAACTATGGCTACACCTTC . . TRBJ1-2 TRBV12-3/TRBV12-4
CASSLTPTGWDEQYF TGTGCCAGCAGCTTAACCCCTACAGGGTGGGACGAGCAGTACTTC . . TRBJ2-7 TRBV7-3
CSVGGGDSYEQYF TGCAGCGTTGGTGGGGGGGACTCCTACGAGCAGTACTTC . TRBD2 TRBJ2-7 TRBV29-1
CASTAGTGGNEQCF TGTGCCAGCACCGCCGGGACAGGGGGAAACGAGCAGTGCTTC . TRBD1 TRBJ2-7 TRBV2
CASSEGLYTGPTNEKLFF TGTGCCAGCAGTGAAGGTTTATACACCGGACCAACTAATGAAAAACTGTTTTTT . . TRBJ1-4 TRBV2
CASSLSGGGPPYNEQFF TGTGCCAGCAGCTTATCTGGCGGGGGCCCCCCCTACAATGAGCAGTTCTTC . . TRBJ2-1 TRBV7-3
CASSPTPPSGGAGDTQYF TGTGCCAGCAGCCCAACCCCCCCTAGCGGGGGGGCGGGAGATACGCAGTATTTT . TRBD2 TRBJ2-3 TRBV5-4
CASSYGSGSSYEQYF TGTGCCAGCAGTTACGGTAGCGGGTCCTCCTACGAGCAGTACTTC . TRBD2 TRBJ2-7 TRBV6-2/TRBV6-3
CAWSGLARETQYF TGTGCCTGGAGTGGACTAGCGAGAGAGACCCAGTACTTC . TRBD2 TRBJ2-5 TRBV30
CASSQISGASSYNEQFF TGCGCCAGCAGCCAAATTAGCGGGGCGAGCTCCTACAATGAGCAGTTCTTC once TRBD2 TRBJ2-1 TRBV4-3
CSASGLAGINTDTQYF TGCAGTGCTAGTGGGTTAGCGGGGATAAACACAGATACGCAGTATTTT . TRBD2 TRBJ2-3 TRBV20-1
CASSLGDGYTF TGTGCCAGCAGCTTAGGGGATGGCTACACCTTC . . TRBJ1-2 TRBV7-9
CASSPLGYNEQFF TGTGCCAGCTCACCACTTGGCTACAATGAGCAGTTCTTC . . TRBJ2-1 TRBV18
CASSQGPAGAGGELFF TGTGCCAGCAGCCAAGGGCCCGCGGGGGCGGGCGGGGAGCTGTTTTTT . . TRBJ2-2 TRBV3-1/TRBV3-2
CASSSTGSGTKNIQYF TGTGCCAGCAGCTCGACAGGGTCTGGGACCAAAAACATTCAGTACTTC . TRBD1 TRBJ2-4 TRBV7-3
CASSPATGLAGTDTQYF TGTGCCAGCAGCCCCGCGACGGGACTAGCGGGGACGGATACGCAGTATTTT . TRBD2 TRBJ2-3 TRBV5-5
CASSALAGTPNYGYTF TGTGCCAGCAGCGCGCTCGCCGGGACCCCTAACTATGGCTACACCTTC . . TRBJ1-2 TRBV7-2
CASGAGLANTGELFF TGTGCCAGCGGGGCGGGACTAGCGAACACCGGGGAGCTGTTTTTT . TRBD2 TRBJ2-2 TRBV5-4
CASSQEEWTWTSNQPQHF TGCGCCAGCAGCCAAGAGGAATGGACGTGGACGAGCAATCAGCCCCAGCATTTT . . TRBJ1-5 TRBV4-1
CSASRPVNNQPQHF TGCAGTGCTAGTCGGCCTGTAAACAATCAGCCCCAGCATTTT . . TRBJ1-5 TRBV20-1
CASSELGLHNEQFF TGTGCCAGCAGTGAGTTAGGACTCCACAATGAGCAGTTCTTC . . TRBJ2-1 TRBV2
CASMPGMGDTQYF TGTGCCAGCATGCCAGGGATGGGAGATACGCAGTATTTT . . TRBJ2-3 TRBV2
CASSRDRGLGYTF TGTGCCAGCAGTCGGGACAGGGGGCTTGGCTACACCTTC . TRBD1 TRBJ1-2 TRBV7-3
CASSSASGPSTDTQYF TGTGCCAGCAGTTCGGCTAGCGGGCCGAGCACAGATACGCAGTATTTT once TRBD2 TRBJ2-3 TRBV27
CASSLQGSSSGYTF TGTGCCAGCAGCTTGCAGGGGTCGTCGAGTGGCTACACCTTC . . TRBJ1-2 TRBV5-6
CASSPIRTGGNTEAFF TGTGCCAGCAGCCCTATACGGACAGGGGGCAACACTGAAGCTTTCTTT few TRBD1 TRBJ1-1 TRBV3-1/TRBV3-2
CASSLARLDTEAFF TGCGCCAGCAGCTTGGCCAGGCTGGACACTGAAGCTTTCTTT once . TRBJ1-1 TRBV5-1
CAIDEGGNQPQHF TGTGCAATCGATGAGGGGGGCAATCAGCCCCAGCATTTT . . TRBJ1-5 TRBV30
CSVEGWGADYGYTF TGCAGCGTTGAAGGATGGGGGGCAGACTATGGCTACACCTTC . . TRBJ1-2 TRBV29-1
CASSQDNQDTEAFF TGCGCCAGCAGCCAAGATAATCAGGACACTGAAGCTTTCTTT . . TRBJ1-1 TRBV4-3
CAWSVAGTYEQYF TGTGCCTGGAGTGTAGCAGGGACCTACGAGCAGTACTTC . . TRBJ2-7 TRBV30
CASSLGGAPSEKLFF TGTGCTAGCAGCTTAGGGGGGGCGCCGAGTGAAAAACTGTTTTTT once . TRBJ1-4 TRBV7-7
CASSLQTDTQYF TGTGCCAGCAGCTTACAAACAGATACGCAGTATTTT few . TRBJ2-3 TRBV11-2
CASSLIPGTPVNEKLFF TGCGCCAGCAGCTTGATACCTGGGACACCGGTAAATGAAAAACTGTTTTTT . . TRBJ1-4 TRBV5-1
CASNPPPRTGGDAGELFF TGTGCCAGCAATCCCCCGCCGCGGACAGGGGGAGATGCCGGGGAGCTGTTTTTT . TRBD1 TRBJ2-2 TRBV19
CASSPGTGDLGYEQYF TGTGCCAGCAGCCCCGGGACAGGGGATCTAGGGTACGAGCAGTACTTC . TRBD1 TRBJ2-7 TRBV3-1/TRBV3-2
CASSSDRDEQYF TGCGCCAGCAGCTCCGACAGGGACGAGCAGTACTTC . TRBD1 TRBJ2-7 TRBV5-1
CASSYQTGGETQYF TGTGCCAGCAGTTACCAGACAGGGGGAGAGACCCAGTACTTC . TRBD1 TRBJ2-5 TRBV27
CSIRGGGDTEAFF TGCAGCATAAGGGGGGGAGGGGACACTGAAGCTTTCTTT . . TRBJ1-1 TRBV29-1
CASHRAFQPQHF TGTGCCAGCCACAGGGCATTTCAGCCCCAGCATTTT few . TRBJ1-5 TRBV6-6
CASSVGGTGNNEQFF TGTGCCAGCAGCGTAGGTGGGACAGGGAACAATGAGCAGTTCTTC . TRBD1 TRBJ2-1 TRBV9
CASSLLQGANNEQFF TGCGCCAGCAGCTTGTTACAGGGGGCTAACAATGAGCAGTTCTTC . TRBD1 TRBJ2-1 TRBV5-1
CASSSGQGLLGEAFF TGTGCCAGCAGTTCTGGACAGGGATTGTTAGGTGAAGCTTTCTTT . TRBD1 TRBJ1-1 TRBV6-5
CASSSAPSGEETQYF TGTGCCAGCAGCTCAGCCCCTAGCGGGGAAGAGACCCAGTACTTC . TRBD2 TRBJ2-5 TRBV11-1
CASSQGVAGETPQETQYF TGCGCCAGCAGCCAAGGGGTAGCGGGGGAAACTCCCCAAGAGACCCAGTACTTC . TRBD2 TRBJ2-5 TRBV4-3
CASSLLGGGRAYEQYF TGTGCCAGCAGTTTATTGGGGGGGGGCCGAGCCTACGAGCAGTACTTC . . TRBJ2-7 TRBV27
CASSADYTEAFF TGTGCCAGCAGCGCAGATTACACTGAAGCTTTCTTT . . TRBJ1-1 TRBV5-5